The clone carrying this T cell receptor beta chain was observed a handful of times. Its antigen is still unknown. The CDR3 sequence is 19 residues long. Trimming removed 6 bases from V and 2 bases from J, with 28 bases in between. Germline V gene sequence: CDR1 MNHEY, CDR2 SVGEGT. This record belongs to a study of response to subunit inactivated influenza vaccine. Each CDR3 protein gets one entry after TCRdb re-called the RT-PCR reads with MiXCR. The table has about 700,000 distinct CDR3 sequences, approximately 13% seen once. Study-wide results and limits: A suggestion made by the authors is that each seasonal influenza vaccination recruits few new T cells.

This chain links TRBV6-2 or TRBV6-3 with TRBJ2-5; D is uncertain. This clonotype was sampled from a man between 50 and 59 years old who received an inactivated influenza vaccine. The source material was PBMCs from blood, sampled roughly 2 weeks before vaccination. The DNA of the CDR3 is TGTGCCAGCAGCCTTCAAAGCATTGACTCGCCACAAGCTCAAGAGACCCAGTACTTC. This translates into CASSLQSIDSPQAQETQYF.